One sample yielded the 12 T cell receptor beta chains listed below, sequenced in a study of PD-1 and CTLA-4 blockade in melanoma. Assay: immunoSEQ multiplex PCR; the TCRdb copy retains only in-frame clones and omits some. The repertoire consists of more than 25,000 clones, with about 89% occurring once and the leading ten covering approximately 8%. The sample was CD8+ T cells from peripheral blood, taken before anti-PD-1 treatment. All receptors come from a human donor with melanoma.

The rearrangement uses TRBV4-1 and TRBJ2-1, with 9 bases that match TRBD2. Per the germline V gene, CDR1 is MGHRA and CDR2 is YSYEKL. The V segment lost 5 bases and the J segment 0 bases; nucleotides outside the gene matches: 11. The CDR3 is 18 residues long. CDR3 sequence reads: CASSGESGRFDSYNEQFF. Written as DNA, the CDR3 is TGCGCCAGCAGCGGAGAGAGCGGGAGGTTTGACTCCTACAATGAGCAGTTCTTC.

The chain uses TRBV27 and TRBJ1-1; D possibly corresponds to TRBD1 (6 bases). The ends were cut back, 7 bases at V and 3 bases at J, with 12 bases in the middle. The germline gives CDR1 MNHEY, CDR2 SMNVEV (reference sequence). The CDR3 is 13 amino acids. The CDR3 coding sequence is TGTGCCAGCACCCAGAGGGGGGACACTGAAGCTTTCTTT. Protein sequence: CASTQRGDTEAFF.

The chain has TRBV7-2 and TRBJ2-7, with a tentative D call TRBD2 (6 bases). With 5 bases removed from V and 6 bases from J, the gap between germline ends came to 11 bases. There are 12 residues in the CDR3. CDR1 is SGHTA and CDR2 is FQGNSA in the germline V gene. In DNA, the CDR3 is TGTGCCAGCAGCCCCGGGACTCGCGAGCAGTACTTC. Residues: CASSPGTREQYF.

This chain joins TRBV3-1 (or the pseudogene TRBV3-2) and TRBJ2-7; D perhaps matches TRBD1 (5 bases). In germline, CDR1 is LGHDT, CDR2 YNNKEL (reference sequence). The CDR3 is 12 residues long. Trimming took off 2 bases at V and 6 bases at J, with 8 bases between the two ends. The CDR3 reads CASSQRRGEQYF. The CDR3 bases are TGTGCCAGCAGCCAAAGAAGGGGCGAGCAGTACTTC.

The chain combines TRBV14 with TRBJ2-3, with unresolved D. Trimming cost V 4 bases and J 2 bases, with 10 bases left between them. The CDR3 length is 14 residues. Germline lookup yields CDR1 SGHDN and CDR2 FVKESK. This chain's CDR3 is CASSLWTDTDTQYF. The CDR3 region has the DNA TGTGCCAGCAGCCTCTGGACGGACACAGATACGCAGTATTTT.

V and J are TRBV30 and TRBJ2-3; no reliable D call. This CDR3 has 13 amino acids. The V gene's germline CDR1 is GTSNPN and CDR2 SVGIG (reference sequence). Trimming pared 0 bases from V and 6 bases from J, leaving 10 bases between. Here the CDR3 reads CAWSVDLRDTQYF. As DNA, the CDR3 is TGTGCCTGGAGTGTAGACCTGAGGGATACGCAGTATTTT.

The chain couples TRBV28 to TRBJ1-1; D may be TRBD1 (6 bases). This CDR3 has 14 residues. Trimming shortened V by 8 bases and J by 4 bases, and 17 bases separated the two germline ends. Germline loops: CDR1 MDHEN, CDR2 SYDVKM. CDR3: CASLPGARSTEAFF. In DNA, the CDR3 is TGTGCCAGCCTCCCAGGGGCGCGGAGCACTGAAGCTTTCTTT.

This chain connects TRBV28 to TRBJ2-7; D is undetermined. In germline, CDR1 is MDHEN, CDR2 SYDVKM. The ends were cut back, 2 bases at V and 7 bases at J, with 12 bases in the middle. CDR3 length: 13 residues. The CDR3 sequence: CASSLEPVGEQYF. The CDR3 nucleotides read TGTGCCAGCAGTTTAGAGCCCGTGGGGGAGCAGTACTTC. The full variable domain, its missing parts supplied by reference TRBV28 and TRBJ2-7, is DVKVTQSSRYLVKRTGEKVFLECVQDMDHENMFWYRQDPGLGLRLIYFSYDVKMKEKGDIPEGYSVSREKKERFSLILESASTNQTSMYLCASSLEPVGEQYFGPGTRLTVT.

This chain links TRBV30 with TRBJ1-1, with a weak D call TRBD1 (5 bases). Trimming stripped 5 bases from V and 2 bases from J, with 9 bases between. This CDR3 has 12 amino acids. Looked up from germline, CDR1 is GTSNPN and CDR2 is SVGIG (reference sequence). The CDR3 reads CAWGHLNTEAFF. CDR3 in DNA: TGTGCCTGGGGACATCTAAACACTGAAGCTTTCTTT.

The rearrangement uses TRBV5-1 and TRBJ2-2, with D hard to call. V was cut by 0 bases and J by 7 bases, with 10 bases left in between. The CDR3 runs to 14 residues. The V gene's germline CDR1 is SGHRS and CDR2 YFSETQ. The CDR3 DNA sequence: TGCGCCAGCAGCTTGGGACTGGCCGGCGGGGAGCTGTTTTTT. Translation: CASSLGLAGGELFF.

This sequence joins TRBV5-8 and TRBJ1-1; 11 bases align to TRBD1. The CDR3 has 13 residues. Germline V lookup: CDR1 SGHTS, CDR2 YDEGEE. Trimming took 4 bases from V and 5 from J; bases not matched to a gene: 1. DNA for the CDR3: TGTGCCAGCAGCGGGACAGGGGGAACTGAAGCTTTCTTT. This encodes CASSGTGGTEAFF.

The V call is TRBV30, the J call TRBJ2-3; D gene unclear. V lost 1 base to trimming and J lost 0 bases, with 5 bases between them. CDR3 size: 13 residues. Germline CDR1 GTSNPN, CDR2 SVGIG (reference sequence). In DNA, the CDR3 is TGTGCCTGGAGTGCACCTAGCACAGATACGCAGTATTTT. This gives the protein CAWSAPSTDTQYF.